A single sample gave rise to the 23 T cell receptor beta chains below, sequenced in a study of vaccination and CD4 T cells after COVID-19. Their antigens remain unidentified. Stated time point: late sampling 161 to 241 days after vaccination in a few convalescent patients. Regarding treatment: roughly ten-day PBMC culture with coronavirus spike peptide pools or control peptides (ViraFEST assay). Cultured CD4+ T-cell DNA underwent Oncomine TCR Beta short-read sequencing. MiXCR, run by TCRdb on the PCR reads, gives a single entry per CDR3 protein. The table includes fewer than 20,000 distinct CDR3 sequences, approximately 44% detected once. Source: CD4+ T cells from blood, cultured in vitro, taken about 7 months after SARS-CoV-2 vaccination. The receptors were sampled from a human donor who had recovered from COVID-19.

Here the CDR3 DNA reads TGCAGTGCTAGCGCAGGGGCGAACACTGAAGCTTTCTTT. This gives the protein CSASAGANTEAFF. V gene TRBV20-1 combines with J gene TRBJ1-1, with a tentative D call TRBD1 (6 bases). Germline V gene data show CDR1 as DFQATT and CDR2 as SNEGSKA (reference sequence). Trimming removed 3 bases at V and 1 base at J, with 9 bases between. This CDR3 has 13 residues.

This clonotype was found a few times. This chain connects TRBV24-1 to TRBJ2-1; D gene unclear. Germline CDR1 is KGHDR and CDR2 is SFDVKD. This CDR3 contains 12 residues. V was cut by 3 bases and J by 7 bases, with 6 bases left in between. The CDR3 DNA follows: TGTGCCACCAGTGATCGAGATAATGAGCAGTTCTTC. This encodes CATSDRDNEQFF.

This chain links TRBV18 with TRBJ2-3; the D gene is possibly TRBD2 (6 bases). CDR1 and CDR2 from the germline V gene are KGHSH and LQKENI. The V and J ends lost 4 bases and 0 bases respectively, with 14 bases between them. The CDR3 is made up of 16 amino acids. CDR3 residues: CASSHQPGTSTDTQYF. In DNA form, the CDR3 reads TGTGCCAGCTCACATCAACCCGGGACTAGCACAGATACGCAGTATTTT.

The CDR3 protein is CASSLLSGPQETQYF. The CDR3 DNA reads as TGCGCCAGCAGCTTGCTCTCAGGGCCCCAAGAGACCCAGTACTTC. The rearrangement uses TRBV5-1 and TRBJ2-5, with D tentatively TRBD1 (5 bases). Looked up from germline, CDR1 is SGHRS and CDR2 is YFSETQ. The V and J ends lost 1 base and 1 base respectively, with 11 bases between them. The CDR3 sequence is 15 residues long.

This clonotype was observed a few times. The genes are TRBV7-9 and TRBJ1-1; a possible D gene is TRBD1 (5 bases). The CDR3 extends over 13 amino acids. The V gene lost 1 base and the J gene lost 4 bases, with 7 bases spanning the gap. Germline CDR1 SEHNR, CDR2 FQNEAQ (reference sequence). Here the CDR3 reads CASSLGQGTEAFF. CDR3 sequence (DNA): TGTGCCAGCAGCTTAGGCCAGGGCACTGAAGCTTTCTTT. Supplemented by reference TRBV7-9 and TRBJ1-1, the full variable domain reads DTGVSQNPRHKITKRGQNVTFRCDPISEHNRLYWYRQTLGQGPEFLTYFQNEAQLEKSRLLSDRFSAERPKGSFSTLEIQRTEQGDSAMYLCASSLGQGTEAFFGQGTRLTVV.

This clonotype came up a few times. The genes are TRBV2 and TRBJ1-2; D unclear. CDR1 SNHLY and CDR2 FYNNEI come from the germline V gene. The V end was cut by 1 base, the J end by 4 bases, with 10 bases between. The CDR3 spans 14 residues. The CDR3 sequence: CASSEEMVFYGYTF. In DNA, the CDR3 is TGTGCCAGCAGTGAAGAGATGGTCTTCTATGGCTACACCTTC.

The chain recombines TRBV29-1 with TRBJ1-2; 9 bases line up with TRBD1. J was trimmed by 8 bases and V by 6 bases; bases with no gene match: 10. This CDR3 comprises 13 residues. Germline lookup yields CDR1 SQVTM and CDR2 ANQGSEA. CDR3 loop: CSVRGQGNWGYTF. CDR3 DNA sequence: TGCAGCGTGAGAGGACAGGGGAATTGGGGCTACACCTTC. Full variable domain (outside the CDR3, taken from reference TRBV29-1 and TRBJ1-2): SAVISQKPSRDICQRGTSLTIQCQVDSQVTMMFWYRQQPGQSLTLIATANQGSEATYESGFVIDKFPISRPNLTFSTLTVSNMSPEDSSIYLCSVRGQGNWGYTFGSGTRLTVV.

The V gene is TRBV6-5, the J gene TRBJ1-5, with D unresolved. This CDR3 has 13 amino acids. Trimming left V 3 bases short and J 5 bases short, with 8 bases between. Germline assignment: CDR1 MNHEY and CDR2 SVGAGI. In DNA, the CDR3 is TGTGCCAGCAGTTATTACTCGGATCAGCCCCAGCATTTT. Translation: CASSYYSDQPQHF.

V is TRBV2 and J is TRBJ1-5, with 7 bases aligning to TRBD1. CDR1 is SNHLY, CDR2 FYNNEI, per germline. The CDR3 contains 14 residues. The trim removed 6 bases at V and 4 bases at J, leaving 6 bases unmatched. The CDR3 protein is CASSSDRINQPQHF. The DNA of the CDR3 is TGTGCCAGCAGCTCGGACAGGATAAATCAGCCCCAGCATTTT.

The table lists this clonotype with a few counts. The V and J genes are TRBV7-2 and TRBJ1-1; perhaps TRBD1 as D (5 bases). Deletions cut 0 bases from V and 5 bases from J, with 13 bases between. Germline CDR1 is SGHTA and CDR2 is FQGNSA. The CDR3 spans 15 residues. The CDR3 nucleotides are TGTGCCAGCAGCTTAGCGTTGGGGCGGGGGACTGAAGCTTTCTTT. It is translated as CASSLALGRGTEAFF.

The V gene is TRBV7-2, the J gene TRBJ2-5; D not resolved. The CDR3 spans 14 residues. V lost 5 bases to trimming and J lost 2 bases, with 12 bases between them. The V gene's germline CDR1 is SGHTA and CDR2 FQGNSA. In DNA form, the CDR3 reads TGTGCCAGCAGCCTCGACCCACGGCAAGAGACCCAGTACTTC. It translates to CASSLDPRQETQYF.

The chain links TRBV10-3 to TRBJ2-3, with 8 bases fitting TRBD2. The germline gives CDR1 ENHRY, CDR2 SYGVKD. The V gene end was trimmed by 0 bases and the J gene end by 1 base; junction bases not matched to a gene: 3. CDR3 length: 16 residues. DNA for the CDR3: TGTGCCATCAGTGAGTCGAGAGCGGGGGGCACAGATACGCAGTATTTT. Translated: CAISESRAGGTDTQYF.

The chain recombines TRBV20-1 with TRBJ2-4; 9 bases line up with TRBD2. Trimming took 3 bases from V and 8 from J; bases not matched to a gene: 11. Germline CDR1 DFQATT, CDR2 SNEGSKA (reference sequence). CDR3 length: 15 amino acids. The CDR3: CSARRAGGPGDIQYF. CDR3 sequence (DNA): TGCAGTGCTAGGAGGGCGGGAGGGCCTGGGGACATTCAGTACTTC.

Concerning this clonotype: One end of the junction is discordant with germline, which a read error may explain. The chain employs TRBV6-1 and TRBJ1-1, with 7 bases fitting TRBD1. The CDR3 has 15 residues. Germline V CDR1 and CDR2: MNHNS, SASEGT. CDR3 sequence: CASSGGTAGNTGAFF. The CDR3 nucleotides are TGTGCCAGCAGTGGGGGGACAGCGGGGAACACTGGAGCTTTCTTT.

The chain carries TRBV5-5 and TRBJ2-1, with D hard to call. V was pared by 0 bases and J by 7 bases, with 11 bases between. This CDR3 region has 14 residues. From germline, CDR1 is SGHKS and CDR2 YYEKEE (reference sequence). The CDR3 nucleotides read TGTGCCAGCAGCTTGGTGGGATTTGAAAATGAGCAGTTCTTC. It specifies CASSLVGFENEQFF.

This CDR3 is CASSLDRISGNTIYF. DNA of the CDR3: TGTGCCAGCAGCTTAGACAGGATCTCTGGAAACACCATATATTTT. This chain connects TRBV7-8 to TRBJ1-3; D perhaps matches TRBD1 (5 bases). From germline, CDR1 is SGHVS and CDR2 FQNEAQ. Trimming cost V 1 base and J 0 bases, with 7 bases left between them. The CDR3 sequence is 15 residues long.

The CDR3 region is CASSPGNNYGYTF. The CDR3 coding sequence is TGTGCCAGCTCACCAGGCAATAACTATGGCTACACCTTC. The chain has TRBV18 and TRBJ1-2; D gene uncertain. The germline V and J ends were trimmed by 2 bases and 1 base, with 5 bases remaining between them. The CDR3 consists of 13 residues. CDR1 is KGHSH and CDR2 is LQKENI in the germline V gene.

V and J are TRBV4-2 and TRBJ2-3; no clear D. Germline CDR1 reads LGHNA; CDR2 reads YNFKEQ. V was shortened by 1 base and J by 0 bases, with 20 bases between the two germline ends. This CDR3 region has 19 residues. The CDR3 region is CASSQGVGATLYSTDTQYF. The CDR3 DNA follows: TGTGCCAGCAGCCAAGGGGTGGGCGCGACCTTATATAGCACAGATACGCAGTATTTT.

The CDR3 region is CASRDRDYNEQFF. As DNA, the CDR3 is TGTGCCAGCCGGGACAGGGACTACAATGAGCAGTTCTTC. The rearrangement uses TRBV19 and TRBJ2-1, with 9 nucleotides matching TRBD1. From germline, CDR1 is LNHDA and CDR2 SQIVND (reference sequence). The CDR3 sequence is 13 residues long. With V trimmed by 9 bases and J by 3 bases, 3 bases remained unmatched.

The V and J genes are TRBV15 and TRBJ1-1; D remains unclear. There are 15 residues in the CDR3. The V and J ends lost 0 bases and 0 bases respectively, with 8 bases between them. The germline V gene encodes CDR1 LNHNV and CDR2 YYDKDF (reference sequence). The CDR3 spells CATSRDQQMNTEAFF. The CDR3 DNA follows: TGTGCCACCAGCAGAGATCAGCAGATGAACACTGAAGCTTTCTTT.

Only a few counts were recorded for this clonotype. V and J are TRBV7-3 and TRBJ2-3; D may be TRBD1 (6 bases). V was cut by 3 bases and J by 6 bases, with 10 bases left in between. This CDR3 spans 13 amino acids. Germline V gene lookup returns CDR1 SGHTA and CDR2 FQGTGA. CDR3 protein: CASSFPGVDTQYF. For the CDR3, the DNA is TGTGCCAGCAGCTTCCCAGGGGTGGATACGCAGTATTTT.

This clonotype was observed a handful of times. The J gene is TRBJ1-2, the V gene TRBV7-2; tentatively, D is TRBD1 (5 bases). This CDR3 comprises 14 residues. The V gene's germline CDR1 is SGHTA and CDR2 FQGNSA. V was pared by 2 bases and J by 4 bases, with 11 bases between. The CDR3 DNA follows: TGTGCCAGCAGCTTAAATGCCGGGGGCTATGGCTACACCTTC. Protein: CASSLNAGGYGYTF.

The J gene is TRBJ2-3, the V gene TRBV20-1; a possible D gene is TRBD1 (6 bases). V dropped 4 bases and J dropped 2 bases, with 16 bases sitting between them. This CDR3 region has 15 residues. CDR1 DFQATT and CDR2 SNEGSKA come from the germline V gene (reference sequence). The CDR3 nucleotides are TGCAGTGCTACGACTACAGGGATCAACACAGATACGCAGTATTTT. Its translation: CSATTTGINTDTQYF.